A selection of T cell receptor beta chains follows, all from one sample in a study of CD8 T cells in Susac syndrome. Each CDR3 protein gets one entry after TCRdb re-called the immunoSEQ multiplex PCR reads with MiXCR. The table lists some 450,000 distinct CDR3 sequences, approximately 89% of them singletons, with approximately 0.12% in the top ten. Sequenced: CD8+ T cells from PBMCs. Receptors were obtained from a human donor with multiple sclerosis. Each CDR3 is given with its conserved first and last residue. The order of the fields is D gene, clone size, V gene, J gene, CDR3 protein, CDR3 DNA. D genes are given only for firm matches. Part of the rows lack a size; the others show once, few, many or a class for expanded clones.

TRBD1	-	TRBV7-2	TRBJ1-3	CASSPQGGLGNTIYF	TGTGCCAGCAGCCCCCAGGGGGGTCTCGGAAACACCATATATTTT
TRBD2	-	TRBV4-1	TRBJ2-1	CASSQRTSGGYNEQFF	TGCGCCAGCAGCCAGAGAACTAGCGGGGGCTACAATGAGCAGTTCTTC
-	-	TRBV27	TRBJ1-5	CASSLSRGLPQHF	TGTGCCAGCAGTTTATCCCGTGGCCTTCCCCAGCATTTT
-	-	TRBV6-6	TRBJ1-1	CASSFVQGITEAFF	TGTGCCAGCAGTTTTGTCCAGGGGATCACTGAAGCTTTCTTT
-	-	TRBV25-1	TRBJ2-7	CASSESRDSYEQYF	TGTGCCAGCAGTGAATCGCGAGACTCCTACGAGCAGTACTTC
TRBD1	-	TRBV28	TRBJ1-2	CASSHRGGYTF	TGTGCCAGCAGTCACAGGGGAGGCTACACCTTC
-	-	TRBV12-3/TRBV12-4	TRBJ1-6	CASSLMGFLHF	TGTGCCAGCAGTTTAATGGGATTCCTCCACTTT
TRBD2	-	TRBV28	TRBJ2-3	CASSPREREGGGETQYF	TGTGCCAGCAGTCCCCGGGAACGGGAGGGAGGAGGTGAAACGCAGTATTTT
-	-	TRBV12-3/TRBV12-4	TRBJ2-7	CASSPDGRRNYEQYF	TGTGCCAGCAGTCCTGATGGTCGCCGGAACTACGAGCAGTACTTC
-	-	TRBV20-1	TRBJ1-1	CSARDLQGPRNTEAFF	TGCAGTGCTAGAGACCTACAGGGTCCGAGGAACACTGAAGCTTTCTTT
TRBD2	-	TRBV4-1	TRBJ2-7	CASSPSTSGTYEQYF	TGCGCCAGCAGCCCCTCGACTAGCGGAACCTACGAGCAGTACTTC
TRBD1	-	TRBV7-9	TRBJ1-4	CASSFSGQGDTNEKLFF	TGTGCCAGCAGCTTTTCGGGACAGGGGGACACTAATGAAAAACTGTTTTTT
-	-	TRBV29-1	TRBJ2-1	CSAESGDFDNEQFF	TGCAGCGCGGAGAGCGGCGACTTCGACAATGAGCAGTTCTTC
TRBD2	-	TRBV29-1	TRBJ2-2	CSAWTSADLFF	TGCAGCGCTTGGACTAGCGCTGATCTGTTTTTT
TRBD1	-	TRBV3-1	TRBJ2-7	CASSPSTGTGRDEQYF	TGTGCCAGCAGCCCCAGCACCGGGACAGGGAGAGACGAGCAGTACTTC
TRBD1	-	TRBV7-9	TRBJ2-7	CASSSIFGGQGPYEQYF	TGTGCCAGCAGCTCTATCTTTGGGGGACAGGGTCCCTACGAGCAGTACTTC
-	-	TRBV19	TRBJ1-1	CASSINSLGNTEAFF	TGTGCCAGTAGTATAAACAGTCTGGGGAACACTGAAGCTTTCTTT
TRBD2	-	TRBV29-1	TRBJ2-7	CSVEGISGGLYEQYF	TGCAGCGTAGAGGGCATTAGCGGGGGCCTATACGAGCAGTACTTC
TRBD1	-	TRBV19	TRBJ1-2	CASSGVLDRENYGYTF	TGTGCCAGTAGTGGGGTCCTTGACAGGGAGAACTATGGCTACACCTTC
TRBD1	-	TRBV12-3/TRBV12-4	TRBJ1-5	CASSFGTAQPQHF	TGTGCCAGCAGTTTCGGGACAGCACAGCCCCAGCATTTT
TRBD2	-	TRBV28	TRBJ2-2	CASSSQLAGGTGELFF	TGTGCCAGCAGTTCCCAACTAGCGGGAGGGACCGGGGAGCTGTTTTTT
TRBD1	-	TRBV3-1	TRBJ1-1	CASSPGQGAGSQGTEAFF	TGTGCCAGCAGCCCTGGACAGGGGGCTGGGTCCCAGGGGACTGAAGCTTTCTTT
-	-	TRBV27	TRBJ1-1	CASSLTPANTEAFF	TGTGCCAGCAGTTTAACCCCGGCGAACACTGAAGCTTTCTTT
-	-	TRBV6-5	TRBJ2-1	CASSYSSGSYNEQFF	TGTGCCAGCAGTTACTCTAGCGGATCCTACAATGAGCAGTTCTTC
-	-	TRBV7-6	TRBJ2-1	CASSGTEWAEQFF	TGTGCCAGCAGCGGCACAGAGTGGGCTGAGCAGTTCTTC
TRBD2	-	TRBV28	TRBJ2-1	CASSSTLPGLGQDEQFF	TGTGCCAGCAGTTCGACCCTCCCGGGACTAGGTCAAGATGAGCAGTTCTTC
TRBD2	-	TRBV7-9	TRBJ2-1	CASSATSATNEQFF	TGTGCCAGCAGCGCCACTAGCGCTACTAATGAGCAGTTCTTC
-	-	TRBV6-1	TRBJ2-7	CASMGEGLGEQYF	TGTGCCAGCATGGGTGAGGGGCTCGGCGAGCAGTACTTC
-	-	TRBV6-5	TRBJ1-1	CAGGNRALKLFF	TGTGCCGGGGGGAACAGGGCACTGAAGCTTTTCTTT
TRBD1	-	TRBV27	TRBJ1-4	CASSADRVEKLFF	TGTGCCAGCAGTGCGGACAGGGTCGAAAAACTGTTTTTT
-	-	TRBV28	TRBJ2-1	CASSPVVRSSYNEQFF	TGTGCCAGCAGTCCCGTAGTGAGGAGCTCCTACAATGAGCAGTTCTTC
-	-	TRBV28	TRBJ1-1	CASSSRTALNTEAFF	TGTGCCAGCAGTTCCAGGACGGCGCTGAACACTGAAGCTTTCTTT
-	once	TRBV5-4	TRBJ1-1	CASSGEGQTFMNTEAFF	TGTGCCAGCAGCGGTGAGGGGCAAACATTCATGAACACTGAAGCTTTCTTT
-	once	TRBV6-1	TRBJ1-1	CASRGTNPLRGTEAFF	TGTGCCAGCAGGGGGACCAACCCTCTCCGCGGCACTGAAGCTTTCTTT
-	-	TRBV6-2/TRBV6-3	TRBJ2-1	CASSDPPEGLIGNEQFF	TGTGCCAGCAGCGACCCCCCTGAGGGGCTAATAGGTAATGAGCAGTTCTTC
-	-	TRBV24-1	TRBJ2-2	CATSGGTGELFF	TGTGCCACCAGTGGAGGTACCGGGGAGCTGTTTTTT
TRBD1	-	TRBV20-1	TRBJ2-3	CSARDFVGTGNTDTQYF	TGCAGTGCTAGAGATTTTGTCGGGACAGGGAATACAGATACGCAGTATTTT
TRBD1	-	TRBV12-3/TRBV12-4	TRBJ2-7	CASSFPGDRGSYEQYF	TGTGCCAGCAGTTTTCCGGGGGACAGGGGCTCCTACGAGCAGTACTTC
TRBD1	-	TRBV5-5	TRBJ2-7	CASSELTQTGDEQYF	TGTGCCAGCAGCGAGCTTACCCAGACAGGGGACGAGCAGTACTTC
TRBD2	-	TRBV28	TRBJ2-7	CASSFLGRESHLYEQYF	TGTGCCAGCAGTTTCCTGGGGCGGGAGTCTCATCTTTACGAGCAGTACTTC
TRBD2	-	TRBV6-5	TRBJ2-7	CASSYRPSGGDYEQYF	TGTGCCAGCAGTTACCGCCCTAGCGGGGGGGATTACGAGCAGTACTTC
-	-	TRBV4-1	TRBJ2-1	CASSQDRETGDNEQFF	TGCGCCAGCAGCCAAGATCGGGAGACGGGCGACAATGAGCAGTTCTTC
TRBD1	-	TRBV20-1	TRBJ1-2	CSALGGQGLEGYTF	TGCAGTGCTCTGGGGGGACAGGGTCTGGAAGGCTACACCTTC
TRBD2	once	TRBV14	TRBJ2-2	CASSQDLWREGNTGELFF	TGTGCCAGCAGCCAAGATCTATGGCGGGAGGGGAACACCGGGGAGCTGTTTTTT
-	-	TRBV4-1	TRBJ1-3	CASSQVGGNTIYF	TGCGCCAGCAGCCAAGTGGGAGGAAACACCATATATTTT